The TCR beta chain described here comes from a study of T cells in localized non-small cell lung cancer. This clone has more than one count but fewer than ten. Its antigen is undetermined. Assay: immunoSEQ multiplex PCR; the TCRdb copy retains only in-frame clones and omits some. The table records roughly 90,000 clones, under 95% of them present only once. This CDR3 is 13 amino acids long. Per the germline V gene, CDR1 is SGHAT and CDR2 is FQNNGV. The germline V and J ends were trimmed by 1 base and 4 bases, with 7 bases remaining between them. Study findings and constraints: Peak T cell clonality was found in uninvolved adjacent lung, exceeding tumor. Owing to sequencing of a solitary tumor region, heterogeneity cannot be discounted. Longer overall survival was associated with a higher density of T cells in the blood.

The chain couples TRBV11-2 to TRBJ1-1; D is unresolved. The source was PBMCs, collected before any cancer treatment. The clonotype was recovered from a woman aged 40 to 75 with stage II squamous cell lung carcinoma. For the CDR3, the DNA is TGTGCCAGCAGCTTAGCCAAGGGCACTGAAGCTTTCTTT. Encoded protein: CASSLAKGTEAFF.